These 17 T cell receptor beta chains came from one sample sequenced in a study of T cells in localized non-small cell lung cancer. Repertoires were generated with immunoSEQ multiplex PCR, while TCRdb's copy carries only in-frame clones and drops some. This table has roughly 70,000 clones, 86% appearing once. Material: peripheral blood, obtained before any cancer treatment. These receptors all come from a male donor at least 60 years old with stage III squamous cell lung carcinoma.

The chain links TRBV2 to TRBJ2-3; TRBD1 might be the D (5 bases). V shed 7 bases and J shed 4 bases, with 21 bases lying between them. The CDR3 has 16 residues. CDR1 and CDR2 (germline): SNHLY, FYNNEI. The CDR3: CASKPTEPIHPDTQYF. The CDR3 coding sequence is TGTGCCAGCAAACCGACAGAACCCATTCACCCAGATACGCAGTATTTT. The full variable domain, completed using reference TRBV2 and TRBJ2-3, is EPEVTQTPSHQVTQMGQEVILRCVPISNHLYFYWYRQILGQKVEFLVSFYNNEISEKSEIFDDQFSVERPDGSNFTLKIRSTKLEDSAMYFCASKPTEPIHPDTQYFGPGTRLTVL.

The chain recombines TRBV5-8 with TRBJ1-4, with D perhaps TRBD1 (5 bases). This CDR3 is 15 amino acids long. Germline V CDR1 and CDR2: SGHTS, YDEGEE. V lost 4 bases to trimming and J lost 11 bases, with 21 bases between them. DNA of the CDR3: TGTGCCAGCAGCCAAGGACGGGACCCCGAGGGGAAACTGTTTTTT. Protein product: CASSQGRDPEGKLFF.

This chain uses TRBV25-1 with TRBJ2-2, with a possible D match to TRBD1 (6 bases). Germline assignment: CDR1 MGHDK and CDR2 SYGVNS. The V end was cut by 6 bases, the J end by 6 bases, with 11 bases between. The length of the CDR3 is 13 residues. The CDR3 region has the DNA TGTGCCAGCAGACAGGGCGAGGCCGGGGAGCTGTTTTTT. As protein: CASRQGEAGELFF.

This chain uses TRBV6-5 with TRBJ2-3, with D hard to call. The CDR3 has 13 amino acids. Between the trimmed V and J ends, which lost 1 base and 14 bases, there was a span of 16 bases. The germline V gene has CDR1 MNHEY and CDR2 SVGAGI. CDR3 sequence (DNA): TGTGCCAGCAGTTACTACGGAAACCGACGGATGTATTTT. The encoded protein is CASSYYGNRRMYF.

The rearrangement links TRBV6-1 to TRBJ1-5; no clear D. The CDR3 runs 11 residues. V lost 8 bases, J lost 3 bases, and 5 bases lay in between. Germline loops: CDR1 MNHNS, CDR2 SASEGT. The CDR3 coding sequence is TGTGCCAGCGGAGACAATCAGCCCCAGCATTTT. Translation gives CASGDNQPQHF.

The rearrangement joins TRBV5-1 to TRBJ1-6; D is possibly TRBD1 (5 bases). The CDR3 runs to 16 residues. From germline, CDR1 is SGHRS and CDR2 YFSETQ. V was trimmed by 1 base and J by 13 bases, leaving 21 bases between them. CDR3 nucleotide sequence: TGCGCCAGCAGCTTGTCCGGGACTCACGCCTCGTGGCCCCTCCACTTT. Its translation: CASSLSGTHASWPLHF.

The chain has TRBV7-2 and TRBJ2-3; 7 bases agree with TRBD2. This CDR3 has 13 residues. In germline, CDR1 is SGHTA, CDR2 FQGNSA. J lost 10 bases, V lost 5 bases, and 9 bases had no gene match. DNA of the CDR3: TGTGCCAGCAGCCTCTCCGGGACTAATGCGCAGTATTTT. Protein sequence: CASSLSGTNAQYF.

The chain uses TRBV10-3 and TRBJ2-6, with 8 bases aligning to TRBD1. Germline CDR1 reads ENHRY; CDR2 reads SYGVKD. With V trimmed by 6 bases and J by 4 bases, 5 bases remained unmatched. The CDR3 loop spans 15 amino acids. The DNA of the CDR3 is TGTGCCATCAGGCCCCAGGGGGCAGGGGCCAACGTCCTGACTTTC. Its protein product is CAIRPQGAGANVLTF.

CDR3 DNA: TGTGCCAGCAGCCCCGGTGGTAGCGGGGGGCTAGAGACCCAGTACTTC. It specifies CASSPGGSGGLETQYF. The chain recombines TRBV7-2 with TRBJ2-5; TRBD2 matches 10 bases. Trimming removed 5 bases from V and 4 bases from J; junction bases left unmatched: 10. The CDR3 spans 16 residues. Germline V gives CDR1 SGHTA, CDR2 FQGNSA.

This clone was seen just once. This sequence joins TRBV7-9 and TRBJ2-7; D possibly corresponds to TRBD2 (7 bases). The ends were cut back, 8 bases at V and 7 bases at J, with 24 bases in the middle. Germline assignment: CDR1 SEHNR and CDR2 FQNEAQ (reference sequence). This CDR3 spans 15 amino acids. CDR3 sequence reads: CASLEGSRGPGEQYF. Here the CDR3 DNA reads TGTGCCAGCCTTGAGGGGTCGCGGGGGCCGGGGGAGCAGTACTTC.

J is TRBJ1-2 and V is TRBV4-2; possibly TRBD1 for D (5 bases). With 0 bases removed from V and 8 bases from J, the gap between germline ends came to 10 bases. The CDR3 covers 13 residues. Germline V gene lookup returns CDR1 LGHNA and CDR2 YNFKEQ. CDR3 in amino acids: CASSQDLGGGYTF. Written as DNA, the CDR3 is TGTGCCAGCAGCCAAGATTTGGGGGGAGGCTACACCTTC.

This rearrangement joins TRBV2 to TRBJ2-2, with a weak D call TRBD1 (6 bases). Trimming left V 6 bases short and J 1 base short, with 9 bases between. The V gene's germline CDR1 is SNHLY and CDR2 FYNNEI. This CDR3 contains 14 residues. The CDR3 DNA reads as TGTGCCAGCAGATGGGGACAGAACACCGGGGAGCTGTTTTTT. Translated: CASRWGQNTGELFF. Variable domain in full (rest from reference TRBV2 and TRBJ2-2): EPEVTQTPSHQVTQMGQEVILRCVPISNHLYFYWYRQILGQKVEFLVSFYNNEISEKSEIFDDQFSVERPDGSNFTLKIRSTKLEDSAMYFCASRWGQNTGELFFGEGSRLTVL.

This chain connects TRBV7-8 to TRBJ1-4; D is unresolved. Germline-derived CDR1 and CDR2 are SGHVS and FQNEAQ. V was trimmed by 3 bases and J by 2 bases, leaving 7 bases between them. CDR3 size: 14 residues. This CDR3 is CASSFSDTNEKLFF. CDR3 DNA: TGTGCCAGCAGCTTTTCTGACACTAATGAAAAACTGTTTTTT. Combining the CDR3 with reference TRBV7-8 and TRBJ1-4 gives the whole variable domain GAGVSQSPRYKVAKRGQDVALRCDPISGHVSLFWYQQALGQGPEFLTYFQNEAQLDKSGLPSDRFFAERPEGSVSTLKIQRTQQEDSAVYLCASSFSDTNEKLFFGSGTQLSVL.

The rearrangement joins TRBV11-1 to TRBJ2-3; D call uncertain. The CDR3 has 14 amino acids. Germline V gene lookup returns CDR1 SGHAT and CDR2 FQDESV (reference sequence). V lost 1 base and J lost 4, with 9 bases in between. The CDR3, as DNA: TGTGCCAGCAGCTTAGGTCCAGACGCAGATACGCAGTATTTT. It yields the protein CASSLGPDADTQYF.

Concerning this clone itself: Other DNA sequences within the sample encode an identical CDR3. The rearrangement joins TRBV19 to TRBJ1-3; unclear D gene. The CDR3 contains 17 residues. Germline values: CDR1 LNHDA, CDR2 SQIVND (reference sequence). The V and J ends lost 1 base and 2 bases respectively, with 15 bases between them. The CDR3 sequence: CASSIGRLRQTGNTIYF. The DNA of the CDR3 is TGTGCCAGTAGTATAGGACGTTTGCGGCAAACTGGAAACACCATATATTTT.

The chain couples TRBV7-2 to TRBJ1-1; 7 positions agree with TRBD1. The ends lost 5 bases at V and 8 bases at J; junction bases unmatched: 8. The germline CDR1 and CDR2 sequences are SGHTA and FQGNSA. The CDR3 loop spans 13 amino acids. CDR3: CASSRDSRTEAFF. The DNA of the CDR3 is TGTGCCAGCAGCCGGGACAGCAGAACAGAAGCTTTCTTT.

This chain joins TRBV19 and TRBJ1-5; TRBD1 matches 10 bases. The CDR3 loop spans 17 amino acids. Germline values: CDR1 LNHDA, CDR2 SQIVND (reference sequence). The J segment lost 2 bases and the V segment lost 6 bases, leaving 10 bases of the junction unmatched. CDR3 residues: CASSGYRDRGGNQPQHF. CDR3 bases: TGTGCCAGTAGCGGATACCGGGACAGGGGAGGCAATCAGCCCCAGCATTTT.